A single sample is the source of the 18 T cell receptor beta chains below, sequenced in a study of blood T cells in healthy people across ages. Primers used in a second PCR of roughly 7 to 12 cycles were a sample-barcoded 5' primer and a J-beta primer mix. Each CDR3 protein gets one entry after TCRdb re-called the 5' RACE reads with MiXCR. The sample lists more than 800,000 distinct CDR3 sequences; more than 25% were seen once. Sample: blood. The receptor source for this set is a woman older than 75 in good health.

This clonotype was seen many times. The chain couples TRBV20-1 to TRBJ1-2; D is unresolved. The germline V gene encodes CDR1 DFQATT and CDR2 SNEGSKA (reference sequence). With 5 bases removed from V and 3 bases from J, the gap between germline ends came to 13 bases. This CDR3 comprises 13 residues. The CDR3 region has the DNA TGCAGTGCTCCCACTGGAACGTACTATGGCTACACCTTC. Protein product: CSAPTGTYYGYTF.

The genes are TRBV5-4 and TRBJ2-4; 10 bases map to TRBD2. The J call is uncertain, as TRBJ2-5 better fits the DNA end. The CDR3 loop spans 15 amino acids. CDR1 and CDR2 from the germline V gene are SGHNT and YYREEE (reference sequence). This CDR3 is CASSSERGGHETQYF. In nucleotides, the CDR3 is TGTGCCAGCAGCTCTGAGCGGGGGGGCCATGAGACCCAGTACTTC.

At least ten counts were recorded for this clonotype. The chain combines TRBV6-2 or TRBV6-3 with TRBJ2-5; 10 nucleotides line up with TRBD2. Per germline, CDR1 MNHEY and CDR2 SVGEGT. The junction had 14 bases not matched to a gene; V was cut back by 7 bases and J by 0 bases. CDR3 size: 18 residues. The CDR3 bases are TGTGCCAGCAAGAGAGGGACTAGCGCCTCTGCGTACCAAGAGACCCAGTACTTC. Its translation: CASKRGTSASAYQETQYF.

This clonotype occurred many times. The CDR3 sequence is CASSPGDRLTQYF. CDR3 bases: TGTGCCAGCAGTCCTGGGGACAGACTTACCCAGTACTTC. The rearrangement uses TRBV12-3 or TRBV12-4 and TRBJ2-5; 7 nucleotides line up with TRBD1. V dropped 5 bases and J dropped 8; count of bases not matched to a gene: 8. This CDR3 comprises 13 residues.

J is TRBJ2-2 and V is TRBV12-3 or TRBV12-4, with D perhaps matching TRBD1 (5 bases). V was trimmed by 7 bases and J by 5 bases, leaving 17 bases between them. This CDR3 has 15 residues. CDR3 nucleotides: TGTGCCAGCACCCGCTCCGGCAGGGTGACCGGGGAGCTGTTTTTT. Translated: CASTRSGRVTGELFF.

This clonotype was counted many times. The chain carries TRBV28 and TRBJ2-7; possible D gene TRBD2, 5 bases. CDR3 length equals 13 residues. V was cut by 4 bases and J by 6 bases, with 13 bases left in between. Germline CDR1 MDHEN, CDR2 SYDVKM. The CDR3 region has the DNA TGTGCCAGCAGTTGGACTTCACCCGGCGAGCAGTACTTC. This encodes CASSWTSPGEQYF.

The table lists this clonotype with many counts. The V call is TRBV29-1, the J call TRBJ2-1; 9 positions match TRBD1. Per the germline V gene, CDR1 is SQVTM and CDR2 is ANQGSEA. This CDR3 region has 13 residues. Germline trimming cut 0 bases from V and 9 bases from J; bases unmatched to any gene: 3. The CDR3 loop is CSVEDTGGGEQFF. The CDR3 coding sequence is TGCAGCGTTGAAGATACAGGGGGCGGTGAGCAGTTCTTC.

The table lists this clonotype with many counts. The rearrangement joins TRBV7-2 to TRBJ1-4, with TRBD1 identical over 9 bases. V shed 5 bases and J 6 bases; nucleotides not matched to a gene: 1. This CDR3 has 13 residues. Germline CDR1 is SGHTA and CDR2 is FQGNSA. The CDR3 coding sequence is TGTGCCAGCAGCCGGGACAGGGATGAAAAACTGTTTTTT. Translation: CASSRDRDEKLFF. Full variable domain (outside the CDR3, taken from reference TRBV7-2 and TRBJ1-4): GAGVSQSPSNKVTEKGKDVELRCDPISGHTALYWYRQSLGQGLEFLIYFQGNSAPDKSGLPSDRFSAERTGGSVSTLTIQRTQQEDSAVYLCASSRDRDEKLFFGSGTQLSVL.

This clonotype was counted many times. The rearrangement links TRBV20-1 to TRBJ2-5; D remains unclear. V was pared by 4 bases and J by 4 bases, with 7 bases between. The CDR3 length is 11 residues. Looked up from germline, CDR1 is DFQATT and CDR2 is SNEGSKA (reference sequence). CDR3 residues: CSANTPETQYF. The CDR3 DNA reads TGCAGTGCTAATACCCCAGAGACCCAGTACTTC.

The table lists this clonotype with many counts. The gene calls are TRBV2 and TRBJ1-2, with no clear D. This CDR3 is built from 14 residues. CDR1 and CDR2 from the germline V gene are SNHLY and FYNNEI. The V end was cut by 2 bases, the J end by 4 bases, with 11 bases between. CDR3 amino acids: CASSESPDSYGYTF. CDR3 DNA: TGTGCCAGCAGTGAATCCCCGGACTCCTATGGCTACACCTTC.

This clonotype was seen many times. This chain connects TRBV7-2 to TRBJ2-1; 14 bases are shared with TRBD2. Germline trimming cut 5 bases from V and 7 bases from J; bases unmatched to any gene: 10. This CDR3 region has 17 residues. Looked up from germline, CDR1 is SGHTA and CDR2 is FQGNSA. CDR3: CASSPFGTSGGGNEQFF. DNA for the CDR3: TGTGCCAGCAGCCCATTTGGGACTAGCGGGGGCGGGAATGAGCAGTTCTTC.

This clonotype came up a few times. V usage is TRBV4-3 and J usage is TRBJ1-5; 7 nucleotides align to TRBD1. Germline loops: CDR1 LGHNA, CDR2 YSLEER. This CDR3 contains 15 residues. V was clipped by 2 bases and J by 5 bases; unmatched bases: 6. The CDR3: CASSQITGADQPQHF. DNA of the CDR3: TGCGCCAGCAGCCAAATAACAGGGGCTGATCAGCCCCAGCATTTT.

This clonotype has ten or more counts. The V call is TRBV20-1, the J call TRBJ2-7; D is ambiguous. The CDR3 covers 11 residues. The V end was cut by 3 bases, the J end by 7 bases, with 10 bases between. Germline V CDR1 and CDR2: DFQATT, SNEGSKA (reference sequence). The CDR3 region has the DNA TGCAGTGCTAGTTTGCGTTGGGAGCAGTACTTC. It encodes CSASLRWEQYF.

The table lists this clonotype with a few counts. This rearrangement joins TRBV7-2 to TRBJ1-5; D may be TRBD1 (6 bases). This CDR3 is 16 amino acids long. Deletions cut 2 bases from V and 4 bases from J, with 15 bases between. Per the germline V gene, CDR1 is SGHTA and CDR2 is FQGNSA. This CDR3 is CASSLTMGAINQPQHF. Written as DNA, the CDR3 is TGTGCCAGCAGCTTAACGATGGGGGCAATTAATCAGCCCCAGCATTTT.

This clonotype has more than one count but fewer than ten. This sequence joins TRBV6-6 and TRBJ1-4; perhaps TRBD1 as D (5 bases). This CDR3 has 16 residues. V dropped 5 bases and J dropped 7 bases, with 20 bases sitting between them. Germline V gives CDR1 MNHNY, CDR2 SVGAGI (reference sequence). Written as DNA, the CDR3 is TGTGCCAGCAGTCAAACCTCGTGGGGGTCGGGTGAAAAACTGTTTTTT. This codes for CASSQTSWGSGEKLFF.

At least ten counts were recorded for this clonotype. This chain uses TRBV10-2 with TRBJ2-7; D may be TRBD1 (5 bases). Germline lookup yields CDR1 WSHSY and CDR2 SAAADI. The V and J ends lost 6 bases and 1 base respectively, with 10 bases between them. The CDR3 has 13 amino acids. CDR3 sequence reads: CASRSTASYEQYF. CDR3 DNA: TGCGCCAGCAGATCGACAGCGTCCTACGAGCAGTACTTC.

This clonotype occurred many times. The chain couples TRBV20-1 to TRBJ1-5; D gene uncertain. Trimming stripped 4 bases from V and 7 bases from J, with 20 bases between. The V gene's germline CDR1 is DFQATT and CDR2 SNEGSKA (reference sequence). The CDR3 spans 15 residues. In nucleotides, the CDR3 is TGCAGTGCTACGAACACCCGGAACAACTTACAGCCCCAGCATTTT. Its protein is CSATNTRNNLQPQHF.

V is TRBV7-9 and J is TRBJ1-2; 9 nucleotides match TRBD1. The CDR3 sequence is 14 residues long. CDR1 SEHNR and CDR2 FQNEAQ come from the germline V gene (reference sequence). Trimming cost V 6 bases and J 4 bases; bases outside gene matches: 6. The DNA of the CDR3 is TGTGCCAGCAGGGCTACGGGACAGGGCTATGGCTACACCTTC. It encodes CASRATGQGYGYTF.